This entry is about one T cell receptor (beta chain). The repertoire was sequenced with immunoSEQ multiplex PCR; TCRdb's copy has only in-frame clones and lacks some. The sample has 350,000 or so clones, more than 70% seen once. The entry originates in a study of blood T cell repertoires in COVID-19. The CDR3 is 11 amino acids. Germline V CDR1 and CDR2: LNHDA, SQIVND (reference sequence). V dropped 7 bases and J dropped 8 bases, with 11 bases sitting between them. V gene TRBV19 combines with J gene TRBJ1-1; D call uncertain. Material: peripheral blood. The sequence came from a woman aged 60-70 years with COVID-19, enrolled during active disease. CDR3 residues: CASTDGEEAFF. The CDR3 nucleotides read TGTGCCAGTACCGACGGGGAGGAAGCTTTCTTT.